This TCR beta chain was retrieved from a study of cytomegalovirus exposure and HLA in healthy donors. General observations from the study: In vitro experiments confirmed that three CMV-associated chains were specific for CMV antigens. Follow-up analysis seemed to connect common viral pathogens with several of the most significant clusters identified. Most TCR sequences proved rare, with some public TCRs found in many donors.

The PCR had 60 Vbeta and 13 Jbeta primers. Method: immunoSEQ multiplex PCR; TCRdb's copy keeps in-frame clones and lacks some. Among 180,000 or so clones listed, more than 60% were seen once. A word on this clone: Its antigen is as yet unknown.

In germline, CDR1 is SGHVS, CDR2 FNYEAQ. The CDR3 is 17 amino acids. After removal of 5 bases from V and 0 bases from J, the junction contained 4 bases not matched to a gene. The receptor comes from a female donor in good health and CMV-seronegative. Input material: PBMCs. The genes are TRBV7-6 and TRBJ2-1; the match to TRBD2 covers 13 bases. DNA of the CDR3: TGTGCCAGCAGCCCGAGACTAGCGGGAGGCTCCTACAATGAGCAGTTCTTC. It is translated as CASSPRLAGGSYNEQFF.